The 14 T cell receptor beta chains presented below share a single source sample, sequenced in a study of T cells in localized non-small cell lung cancer. Measured with immunoSEQ multiplex PCR; TCRdb has only the in-frame clones, and not every one. The table includes approximately 5,400 clones, around 85% detected once. The sample consisted of PBMCs, taken before any cancer treatment. The source is a woman aged 35 to 70 with stage II lung adenocarcinoma.

The J gene is TRBJ2-3, the V gene TRBV11-3, with D uncertain. V was shortened by 1 base and J by 0 bases, with 8 bases between the two germline ends. The CDR3 sequence is 15 residues long. Germline V gene data show CDR1 as SGHNT and CDR2 as YENEEA. The CDR3 DNA reads TGTGCCAGCAGCTTAGGGTCTGCGAGCACAGATACGCAGTATTTT. Its protein product is CASSLGSASTDTQYF.

V and J are TRBV7-3 and TRBJ2-1, with 7 bases matching TRBD2. V dropped 5 bases and J dropped 3; count of bases not matched to a gene: 13. CDR3 size: 17 residues. Germline CDR1 and CDR2: SGHTA and FQGTGA. The CDR3 sequence: CASSPSGGRTLYNEQFF. CDR3 sequence (DNA): TGTGCCAGCAGCCCGTCGGGGGGACGGACACTCTACAATGAGCAGTTCTTC.

V gene TRBV5-8 combines with J gene TRBJ1-1; 9 nucleotides agree with TRBD1. CDR3 length: 14 amino acids. CDR1 is SGHTS and CDR2 is YDEGEE in the germline V gene. The junction had 4 bases not matched to a gene; V was cut back by 4 bases and J by 3 bases. CDR3 nucleotide sequence: TGTGCCAGCAGCCTGGGACAGGGATACACTGAAGCTTTCTTT. Amino acids: CASSLGQGYTEAFF.

This clone was seen more than once but under ten times. The chain couples TRBV19 to TRBJ1-2, with TRBD1 as a possible D gene (5 bases). The CDR3 is 15 residues long. The ends were cut back, 3 bases at V and 3 bases at J, with 14 bases in the middle. In germline, CDR1 is LNHDA, CDR2 SQIVND (reference sequence). CDR3 region: CASSIFGREDYGYTF. The CDR3 DNA follows: TGTGCCAGTAGTATCTTTGGCAGGGAAGACTATGGCTACACCTTC.

This clone was counted between two and nine times. The rearrangement links TRBV29-1 to TRBJ1-2; D is unclear. Germline V CDR1 and CDR2: SQVTM, ANQGSEA. Trimming removed 5 bases at V and 4 bases at J, with 20 bases between. The CDR3 covers 15 residues. The CDR3 reads CSVMERREGSYGYTF. In DNA, the CDR3 is TGCAGCGTTATGGAAAGGAGGGAAGGCAGCTATGGCTACACCTTC.

The chain carries TRBV27 and TRBJ2-7; D uncertain. The V gene lost 5 bases and the J gene lost 1 base, with 9 bases spanning the gap. The CDR3 consists of 13 residues. CDR1 is MNHEY and CDR2 is SMNVEV in the germline V gene (reference sequence). CDR3 sequence (DNA): TGTGCCAGCAGTCTCCAACGATCCTACGAGCAGTACTTC. Its translation: CASSLQRSYEQYF.

This sequence joins TRBV19 and TRBJ1-1, with 10 bases fitting TRBD1. Germline CDR1 is LNHDA and CDR2 is SQIVND (reference sequence). This CDR3 region has 14 residues. V was clipped by 6 bases and J by 3 bases; unmatched bases: 4. The CDR3 sequence is CASRGQGRYTEAFF. The CDR3 DNA follows: TGTGCCAGTAGGGGACAGGGGAGATACACTGAAGCTTTCTTT. Based on the CDR3 plus reference TRBV19 and TRBJ1-1, the full variable domain is DGGITQSPKYLFRKEGQNVTLSCEQNLNHDAMYWYRQDPGQGLRLIYYSQIVNDFQKGDIAEGYSVSREKKESFPLTVTSAQKNPTAFYLCASRGQGRYTEAFFGQGTRLTVV.

The chain uses TRBV9 and TRBJ1-1, with D possibly being TRBD1 (5 bases). Germline assignment: CDR1 SGDLS and CDR2 YYNGEE. The ends were cut back, 1 base at V and 7 bases at J, with 11 bases in the middle. There are 13 residues in the CDR3. The CDR3 loop is CASSVYGAGEAFF. CDR3 DNA sequence: TGTGCCAGCAGCGTATACGGGGCTGGTGAAGCTTTCTTT.

Written as DNA, the CDR3 is TGTGCCAGCAGCGTAGTTGGTACAGGGAGGTCTGGAAACACCATATATTTT. Protein: CASSVVGTGRSGNTIYF. The chain couples TRBV9 to TRBJ1-3; the D gene is possibly TRBD1 (6 bases). CDR1 SGDLS and CDR2 YYNGEE come from the germline V gene. With 0 bases removed from V and 1 base from J, the gap between germline ends came to 14 bases. CDR3 size: 17 residues.

The gene calls are TRBV29-1 and TRBJ2-1; D may be TRBD1 (5 bases). V was pared by 4 bases and J by 7 bases, with 17 bases between. The germline V gene has CDR1 SQVTM and CDR2 ANQGSEA. The CDR3 has 14 amino acids. In nucleotides, the CDR3 is TGCAGCGTTGTACGGTCAGGGCGCAGAAATGAGCAGTTCTTC. This gives the protein CSVVRSGRRNEQFF.

This chain uses TRBV6-5 with TRBJ2-3; 8 bases map to TRBD1. Germline V gene data show CDR1 as MNHEY and CDR2 as SVGAGI. CDR3 size: 15 residues. V gave up 6 bases and J gave up 1 base; unmatched junction bases: 6. CDR3 nucleotides: TGTGCCAGCAGGGCCGGACAGGGACGCACAGATACGCAGTATTTT. Translating it yields CASRAGQGRTDTQYF.

V usage is TRBV2 and J usage is TRBJ1-2, with D uncertain. The CDR3 is 16 residues long. Trimming took 3 bases from V and 7 from J, leaving 21 bases between them. CDR1 and CDR2 (germline): SNHLY, FYNNEI. The CDR3 loop is CASSETGRRPVGGYTF. CDR3 nucleotide sequence: TGTGCCAGCAGTGAGACGGGCCGTCGTCCGGTAGGTGGCTACACCTTC.

The V and J genes are TRBV6-4 and TRBJ2-5, with 7 bases identical to TRBD1. Near its end, the DNA agrees better with TRBJ2-7, so the J call may be wrong. This CDR3 is 13 amino acids long. Germline V CDR1 and CDR2: MRHNA, SNTAGT. For the CDR3, the DNA is TGTGCCAGCAGAGTGGACAGGCCCCACGAGCAGTACTTC. Translated: CASRVDRPHEQYF.

The V call is TRBV7-9, the J call TRBJ1-2; 7 bases map to TRBD1. This CDR3 comprises 16 residues. Germline V lookup: CDR1 SEHNR, CDR2 FQNEAQ (reference sequence). The junction had 9 bases not matched to a gene; V was cut back by 5 bases and J by 0 bases. CDR3 sequence (DNA): TGTGCCAGCAGCCTACGAACAGGGGTTACTAACTATGGCTACACCTTC. Protein sequence: CASSLRTGVTNYGYTF.